Sequencing of this TCR beta chain was carried out in a study of T-cell memory formation after mild COVID-19. Findings and limits, study-wide: Some responding clones appeared in pre-infection memory, suggesting cross-reactive memory joined. The SARS-CoV-2 specificity of second-wave clones reaching peak at day 37 remained unverified.

Trimming left V 3 bases short and J 0 bases short, with 9 bases between. The germline gives CDR1 MDHEN, CDR2 SYDVKM. The CDR3 covers 15 residues. TCRdb analysed the 5' RACE reads with MiXCR anew, one entry per CDR3 protein. The sample has about 390,000 distinct CDR3 sequences; about 16% are singletons. This clonotype was seen a handful of times. Its antigen is undetermined. The sequencing input was PBMCs or a T cell subset sorted from them (not recorded which). The chain uses TRBV28 and TRBJ1-3; D is uncertain. The clonotype was recovered from a man aged 18 to 29 who had mild COVID-19 (a few samples of this study predate the infection). Cell type and time point are not known. CDR3 protein: CASSLLGNSGNTIYF. CDR3 nucleotide sequence: TGTGCCAGCAGTTTGCTGGGTAACTCTGGAAACACCATATATTTT.